This T cell receptor (beta chain) was retrieved from a study of identical twins. Findings of the study overall: Cord blood beta clonotypes that were abundant carried fewer insertions, and memory repertoires showed no such trend.

Worth noting for this clonotype: The antigen remains unidentified.

Germline V CDR1 and CDR2: PRHDT, FYEKMQ (reference sequence). The length of the CDR3 is 18 residues. V was cut by 3 bases and J by 1 base, with 21 bases left in between. The cDNA had a unique molecular identifier and a template-switch universal primer site. TCRdb re-called the 5' RACE reads through MiXCR, storing one row per CDR3 protein. This table holds a few hundred thousand distinct CDR3 sequences, roughly 8.7% found once. The same data also went into a second study, on yellow fever vaccine responses in identical twins.

This TCR came from a woman aged 18-35 years in good health. The J gene is TRBJ2-5, the V gene TRBV13, with D perhaps assigned TRBD1 or TRBD2 (5 bases each). The sample comprised CD8+ T cells sorted from blood. CDR3 in DNA: TGTGCCAGCAGCTTGGGCGAGAACCGGGACGGAAGCCAAGAGACCCAGTACTTC. Translated: CASSLGENRDGSQETQYF.